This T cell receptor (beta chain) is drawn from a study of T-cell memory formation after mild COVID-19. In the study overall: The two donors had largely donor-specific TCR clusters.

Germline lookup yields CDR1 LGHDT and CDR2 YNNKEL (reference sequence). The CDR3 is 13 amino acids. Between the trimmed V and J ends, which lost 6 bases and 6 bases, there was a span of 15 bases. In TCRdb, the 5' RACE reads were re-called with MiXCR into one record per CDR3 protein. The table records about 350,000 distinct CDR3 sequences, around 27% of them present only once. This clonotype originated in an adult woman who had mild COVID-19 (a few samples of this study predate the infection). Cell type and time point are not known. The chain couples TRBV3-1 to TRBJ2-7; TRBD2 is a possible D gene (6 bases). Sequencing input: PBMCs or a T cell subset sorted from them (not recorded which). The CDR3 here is CASRGGRSAEQYF. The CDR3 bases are TGTGCCAGCAGGGGGGGTAGGAGTGCCGAGCAGTACTTC.